This is a list of T cell receptor beta chains from one sample in a study of control samples from healthy donors and cancer patients. The method was immunoSEQ multiplex PCR; TCRdb's version includes in-frame clones alone and lacks a portion of them. The sample consists of 120,000 or so clones, around 87% of them appearing once. Material: blood. The receptors originated from a man in his forties in good health. Both conserved end residues are part of each CDR3. A D gene is named only where the DNA matches it firmly. Clone size, where shown, is once, few, many, or a class for clones that have expanded.

D	size	V	length	J	CDR3	DNA
TRBD1	-	TRBV10-3	15	TRBJ1-2	CAISESDRIRYGYTF	TGTGCCATCAGTGAGTCGGACAGGATCCGCTATGGCTACACCTTC
-	-	TRBV9	15	TRBJ2-1	CASSLQGHHYNEQFF	TGTGCCAGCAGCCTCCAGGGACATCACTACAATGAGCAGTTCTTC
-	-	TRBV20-1	11	TRBJ1-2	CSASRDYGYTF	TGCAGTGCGAGCCGGGATTATGGCTACACCTTC
-	once	TRBV15	13	TRBJ1-1	CATSLFGNTEAFF	TGTGCCACCAGCCTCTTCGGGAACACTGAAGCTTTCTTT
-	-	TRBV5-1	17	TRBJ2-3	CASSLGQGLKGADTQYF	TGCGCCAGCAGCTTGGGCCAAGGGCTCAAAGGCGCAGATACGCAGTATTTT
-	-	TRBV7-2	15	TRBJ1-6	CASSLGTANNSPLHF	TGTGCCAGCAGCTTAGGGACAGCCAATAATTCACCCCTCCACTTT
-	-	TRBV9	15	TRBJ1-2	CASSVWGTANYGYTF	TGTGCCAGCAGCGTATGGGGGACCGCTAACTATGGCTACACCTTC
-	-	TRBV4-1	13	TRBJ2-3	CASSQGEADTQYF	TGCGCCAGCAGCCAAGGAGAGGCAGATACGCAGTATTTT
-	-	TRBV25-1	13	TRBJ2-7	CASSAVGNREQYF	TGTGCCAGCAGTGCCGTTGGGAACCGCGAGCAGTACTTC
-	few	TRBV4-3	15	TRBJ2-7	CASSLSPGSSYEQYF	TGCGCCAGCAGCCTCAGTCCTGGAAGCTCCTACGAGCAGTACTTC
TRBD1	-	TRBV5-4	14	TRBJ2-7	CASSLSGGRYEQYF	TGTGCCAGCAGCTTGTCAGGGGGCCGGTACGAGCAGTACTTC
-	-	TRBV7-9	14	TRBJ1-1	CASSLGPLNTEAFF	TGTGCCAGCAGTCTGGGACCGCTGAACACTGAAGCTTTCTTT
TRBD1	-	TRBV7-9	16	TRBJ1-4	CASSLVGTGLTEKLFF	TGTGCCAGCAGCTTAGTGGGGACAGGCCTTACTGAAAAACTGTTTTTT
TRBD1	few	TRBV11-3	15	TRBJ1-6	CASSLHDRDNSPLHF	TGTGCCAGCAGCTTACACGACAGGGATAATTCACCCCTCCACTTT
-	-	TRBV5-1	16	TRBJ2-3	CASSLYASSGTDTQYF	TGCGCCAGCAGCTTGTACGCCTCATCAGGGACAGATACGCAGTATTTT
-	-	TRBV5-1	16	TRBJ1-1	CASSKQGRGMNTEAFF	TGCGCCAGCAGCAAACAGGGCCGTGGGATGAACACTGAAGCTTTCTTT
-	-	TRBV7-9	14	TRBJ1-4	CASSLTATNEKLFF	TGTGCCAGCAGCTTAACAGCAACTAATGAAAAACTGTTTTTT
-	-	TRBV4-1	14	TRBJ2-7	CASSHPPIVLEQYF	TGCGCCAGCAGCCATCCCCCAATCGTCCTCGAGCAGTACTTC
TRBD1	-	TRBV3-1/TRBV3-2	14	TRBJ2-2	CASSLGQGPSPMFF	TGTGCCAGCAGTCTCGGACAGGGTCCATCACCCATGTTTTTT
-	-	TRBV7-9	14	TRBJ2-7	CASRKGGGQYEQYF	TGTGCCAGCAGAAAGGGCGGGGGCCAGTACGAGCAGTACTTC
TRBD1	-	TRBV20-1	14	TRBJ1-5	CSASGRGLNQPQHF	TGCAGTGCTAGTGGCAGGGGGCTAAATCAGCCCCAGCATTTT
-	once	TRBV14	16	TRBJ2-1	CASSQDRLSTYNEQFF	TGTGCCAGCAGCCAAGATCGACTGTCGACCTACAATGAGCAGTTCTTC
TRBD2	-	TRBV7-2	17	TRBJ2-5	CASSLKKLAGDQETQYF	TGTGCCAGCAGCTTAAAGAAACTAGCGGGGGACCAAGAGACCCAGTACTTC
-	-	TRBV11-2	15	TRBJ2-3	CASSLPQRSTDTQYF	TGTGCCAGCAGCCTTCCTCAAAGAAGCACAGATACGCAGTATTTT
TRBD1	-	TRBV19	15	TRBJ2-2	CASSSGQRNTGELFF	TGTGCCAGTAGTTCGGGACAGAGGAACACCGGGGAGCTGTTTTTT
-	-	TRBV19	14	TRBJ1-1	CASSAPRLTTEAFF	TGTGCCAGTAGTGCCCCCAGGCTGACAACTGAAGCTTTCTTT
-	-	TRBV10-3	14	TRBJ2-7	CAISPTGSSYEQYF	TGTGCCATCAGTCCCACAGGGAGCTCCTACGAGCAGTACTTC
TRBD2	-	TRBV5-4	16	TRBJ2-1	CASSHQLAGETNEQFF	TGTGCCAGCAGCCATCAACTAGCGGGGGAGACCAATGAGCAGTTCTTC
-	-	TRBV5-5	14	TRBJ2-1	CASSGRPWYNEQFF	TGTGCCAGCAGCGGCCGCCCGTGGTACAATGAGCAGTTCTTC
TRBD2	-	TRBV9	15	TRBJ2-1	CASSVEGLDYNEQFF	TGTGCCAGCAGCGTAGAGGGACTAGATTACAATGAGCAGTTCTTC
-	-	TRBV11-3	16	TRBJ1-3	CASSSYQQGSGNTIYF	TGTGCCAGCAGCTCATACCAACAGGGCTCTGGAAACACCATATATTTT
-	-	TRBV7-2	17	TRBJ2-3	CASGYSTATRTTDTQYF	TGTGCCAGCGGATATTCCACTGCGACCCGCACCACGGATACGCAGTATTTT
TRBD1	-	TRBV19	14	TRBJ1-5	CASSTTGAHQPQHF	TGTGCCAGTAGTACCACAGGGGCCCATCAGCCCCAGCATTTT
-	-	TRBV4-1	17	TRBJ1-1	CASSPGAGIAMNTEAFF	TGCGCCAGCAGCCCGGGAGCGGGAATCGCCATGAACACTGAAGCTTTCTTT
-	few	TRBV18	15	TRBJ1-3	CASSRDVGAGNTIYF	TGTGCCAGCTCACGCGATGTGGGGGCCGGAAACACCATATATTTT
TRBD2	-	TRBV4-2	18	TRBJ2-5	CASSQASQTSGGQETQYF	TGTGCCAGCAGCCAAGCAAGCCAGACTAGCGGGGGACAAGAGACCCAGTACTTC
-	-	TRBV6-4	15	TRBJ1-1	CASSGWGIENTEAFF	TGTGCCAGCTCGGGGTGGGGTATAGAGAACACTGAAGCTTTCTTT
TRBD2	-	TRBV4-2	17	TRBJ2-2	CASSQGGLAGNTGELFF	TGTGCCAGCAGCCAGGGGGGACTAGCGGGGAACACCGGGGAGCTGTTTTTT
-	-	TRBV7-9	16	TRBJ1-2	CASSSPNTQINYGYTF	TGTGCCAGCAGCTCCCCGAACACCCAGATTAACTATGGCTACACCTTC
TRBD1	-	TRBV7-2	19	TRBJ1-2	CASSLSRRGQGEENYGYTF	TGTGCCAGCAGCTTATCCCGAAGGGGACAGGGAGAGGAGAACTATGGCTACACCTTC
-	-	TRBV7-2	13	TRBJ2-5	CASSLAYQETQYF	TGTGCCAGCAGCTTAGCGTACCAAGAGACCCAGTACTTC
TRBD1	-	TRBV18	15	TRBJ1-1	CASSPAQGVWTEAFF	TGTGCCAGCTCACCAGCACAGGGGGTATGGACTGAAGCTTTCTTT
-	-	TRBV10-2	12	TRBJ1-2	CATRGPNYGYTF	TGCGCCACCAGGGGTCCTAACTATGGCTACACCTTC
-	-	TRBV5-8	14	TRBJ2-7	CASRAYKKNYEQYF	TGTGCCAGCCGAGCGTACAAGAAGAACTACGAGCAGTACTTC
-	-	TRBV7-9	15	TRBJ2-7	CASSLSAALSYEQYF	TGTGCCAGCAGCTTATCGGCGGCCCTCTCCTACGAGCAGTACTTC
-	-	TRBV4-1	17	TRBJ2-7	CASSQEGWTYQAYEQYF	TGCGCCAGCAGCCAAGAAGGATGGACATACCAAGCCTACGAGCAGTACTTC
TRBD2	-	TRBV7-2	16	TRBJ2-5	CASSLSLLAGQETQYF	TGTGCCAGCAGCTTATCCCTACTAGCGGGGCAAGAGACCCAGTACTTC
TRBD2	-	TRBV24-1	16	TRBJ2-5	CATSGISGGRQETQYF	TGTGCCACCAGTGGTATCAGCGGGGGGCGTCAAGAGACCCAGTACTTC
TRBD2	-	TRBV19	15	TRBJ2-3	CASTPLGRGPDTQYF	TGTGCCAGTACTCCTTTAGGGAGGGGTCCAGATACGCAGTATTTT
TRBD1	-	TRBV18	15	TRBJ1-1	CASSATGGPSTEAFF	TGTGCCAGCTCAGCCACAGGGGGCCCGAGCACTGAAGCTTTCTTT